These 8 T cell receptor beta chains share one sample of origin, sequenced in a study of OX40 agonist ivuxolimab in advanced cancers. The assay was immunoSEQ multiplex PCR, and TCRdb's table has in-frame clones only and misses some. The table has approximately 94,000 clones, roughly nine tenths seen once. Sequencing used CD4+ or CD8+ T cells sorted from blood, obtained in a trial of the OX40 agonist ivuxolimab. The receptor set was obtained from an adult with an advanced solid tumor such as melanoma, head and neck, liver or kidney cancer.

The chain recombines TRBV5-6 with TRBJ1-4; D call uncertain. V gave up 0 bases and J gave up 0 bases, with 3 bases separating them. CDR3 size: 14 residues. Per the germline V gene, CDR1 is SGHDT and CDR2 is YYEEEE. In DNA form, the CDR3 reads TGTGCCAGCAGCTTGGGGACAACTAATGAAAAACTGTTTTTT. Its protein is CASSLGTTNEKLFF.

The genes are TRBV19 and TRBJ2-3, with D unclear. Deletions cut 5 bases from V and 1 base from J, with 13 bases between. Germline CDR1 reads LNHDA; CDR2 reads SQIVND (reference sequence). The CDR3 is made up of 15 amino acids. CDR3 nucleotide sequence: TGTGCCAGTAGTCTCTGGAGCAGGCGCACAGATACGCAGTATTTT. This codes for CASSLWSRRTDTQYF. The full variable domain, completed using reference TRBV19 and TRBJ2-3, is DGGITQSPKYLFRKEGQNVTLSCEQNLNHDAMYWYRQDPGQGLRLIYYSQIVNDFQKGDIAEGYSVSREKKESFPLTVTSAQKNPTAFYLCASSLWSRRTDTQYFGPGTRLTVL.

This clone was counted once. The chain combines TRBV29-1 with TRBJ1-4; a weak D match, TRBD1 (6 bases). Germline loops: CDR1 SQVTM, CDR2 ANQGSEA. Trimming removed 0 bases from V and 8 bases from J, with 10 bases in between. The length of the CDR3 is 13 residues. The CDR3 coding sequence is TGCAGCGTTGAAGAACAGGGAAGAGAAAAACTGTTTTTT. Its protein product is CSVEEQGREKLFF.

The CDR3 bases are TGTGCCAGCAGCTTAGGCAACTGGGAAGAGACCCAGTACTTC. It translates to CASSLGNWEETQYF. The rearrangement uses TRBV13 and TRBJ2-5, with D hard to call. CDR3 length equals 14 residues. Between the trimmed V and J ends, which lost 0 bases and 3 bases, there was a span of 8 bases. Germline V gene data show CDR1 as PRHDT and CDR2 as FYEKMQ (reference sequence). Combining the CDR3 with reference TRBV13 and TRBJ2-5 gives the whole variable domain AAGVIQSPRHLIKEKRETATLKCYPIPRHDTVYWYQQGPGQDPQFLISFYEKMQSDKGSIPDRFSAQQFSDYHSELNMSSLELGDSALYFCASSLGNWEETQYFGPGTRLLVL.

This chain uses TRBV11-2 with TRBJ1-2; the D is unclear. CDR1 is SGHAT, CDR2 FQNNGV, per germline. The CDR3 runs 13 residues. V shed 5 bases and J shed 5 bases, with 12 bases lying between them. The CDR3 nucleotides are TGTGCCAGCAGCCTACAATCAGGTTATGGCTACACCTTC. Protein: CASSLQSGYGYTF. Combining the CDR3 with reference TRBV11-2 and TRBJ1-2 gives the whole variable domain EAGVAQSPRYKIIEKRQSVAFWCNPISGHATLYWYQQILGQGPKLLIQFQNNGVVDDSQLPKDRFSAERLKGVDSTLKIQPAKLEDSAVYLCASSLQSGYGYTFGSGTRLTVV.

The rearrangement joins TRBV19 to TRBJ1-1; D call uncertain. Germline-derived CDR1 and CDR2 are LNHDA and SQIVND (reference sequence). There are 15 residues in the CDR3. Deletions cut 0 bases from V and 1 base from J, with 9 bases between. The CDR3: CASSIDQLGNTEAFF. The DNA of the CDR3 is TGTGCCAGTAGTATAGACCAGCTGGGGAACACTGAAGCTTTCTTT.

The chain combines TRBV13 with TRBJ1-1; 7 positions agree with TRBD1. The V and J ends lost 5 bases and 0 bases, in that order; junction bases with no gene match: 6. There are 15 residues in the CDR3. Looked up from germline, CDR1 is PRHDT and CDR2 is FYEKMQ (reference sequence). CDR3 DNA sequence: TGTGCCAGCAGCACCCCGACAGGGTTGAACACTGAAGCTTTCTTT. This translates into CASSTPTGLNTEAFF.

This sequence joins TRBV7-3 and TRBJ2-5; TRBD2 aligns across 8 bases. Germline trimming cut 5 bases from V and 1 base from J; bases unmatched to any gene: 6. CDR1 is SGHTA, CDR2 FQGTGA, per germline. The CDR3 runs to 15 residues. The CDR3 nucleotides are TGTGCCAGCAGCCTTAGCGGGACGGGCCAAGAGACCCAGTACTTC. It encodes CASSLSGTGQETQYF. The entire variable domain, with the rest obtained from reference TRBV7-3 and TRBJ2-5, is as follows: GAGVSQTPSNKVTEKGKYVELRCDPISGHTALYWYRQSLGQGPEFLIYFQGTGAADDSGLPNDRFFAVRPEGSVSTLKIQRTERGDSAVYLCASSLSGTGQETQYFGPGTRLLVL.